The clone carrying this TCR beta chain was picked up one time. These data are taken from a study of identical twins. J lost 3 bases, V lost 5 bases, and 4 bases had no gene match. This CDR3 is 16 amino acids long. Germline CDR1 is KGHDR and CDR2 is SFDVKD. The authors used template switching to add a universal primer site and gave cDNA unique molecular identifiers. TCRdb fed the 5' RACE reads into MiXCR, producing one record per CDR3 protein. The sample holds some 500,000 distinct CDR3 sequences; around 20% are singletons and the top ten take around 0.9%. The same data also went into a second study, on T cells expressing NK-cell markers.

V and J are TRBV24-1 and TRBJ2-2; 11 bases fit TRBD2. The source of this sequence is a woman between 18 and 29 years old in good health. Sequencing input: CD4+ T cells sorted from blood. This CDR3 is CATSGSGGEDTGELFF. The CDR3 bases are TGTGCCACCAGTGGTAGCGGGGGGGAAGACACCGGGGAGCTGTTTTTT.